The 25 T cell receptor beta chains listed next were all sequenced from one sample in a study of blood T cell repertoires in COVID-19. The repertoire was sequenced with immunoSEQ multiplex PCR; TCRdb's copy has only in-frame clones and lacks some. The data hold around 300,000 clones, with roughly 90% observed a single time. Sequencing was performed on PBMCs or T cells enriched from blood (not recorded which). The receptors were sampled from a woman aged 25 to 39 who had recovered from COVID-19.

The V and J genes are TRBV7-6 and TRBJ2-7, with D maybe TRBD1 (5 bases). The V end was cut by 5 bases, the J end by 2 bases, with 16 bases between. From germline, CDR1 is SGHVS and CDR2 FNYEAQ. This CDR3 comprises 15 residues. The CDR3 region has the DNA TGTGCCAGCAGCCCCCCTGGGGCCTCACCCTACGAGCAGTACTTC. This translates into CASSPPGASPYEQYF.

CDR3 coding DNA: TGTGCCAGCAGCGTAGCTACGGGAGCAGGTCAGCCCCAGCATTTT. Translating gives CASSVATGAGQPQHF. The chain employs TRBV9 and TRBJ1-5; D not certain. Trimming removed 0 bases from V and 6 bases from J, with 13 bases in between. The CDR3 consists of 15 residues. Germline CDR1 and CDR2: SGDLS and YYNGEE.

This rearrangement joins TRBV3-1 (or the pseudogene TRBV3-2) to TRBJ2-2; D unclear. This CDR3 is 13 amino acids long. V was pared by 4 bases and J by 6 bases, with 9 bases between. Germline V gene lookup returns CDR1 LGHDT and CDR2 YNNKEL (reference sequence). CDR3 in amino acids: CASSRAEAGELFF. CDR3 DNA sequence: TGTGCCAGCAGCCGAGCCGAAGCCGGGGAGCTGTTTTTT.

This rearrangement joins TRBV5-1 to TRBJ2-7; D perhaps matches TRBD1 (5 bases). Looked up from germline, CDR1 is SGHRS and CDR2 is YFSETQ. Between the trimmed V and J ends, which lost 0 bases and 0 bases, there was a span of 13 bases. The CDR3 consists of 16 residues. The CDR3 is CASSLVNQGSSYEQYF. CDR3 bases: TGCGCCAGCAGCTTGGTTAATCAGGGTAGCTCCTACGAGCAGTACTTC.

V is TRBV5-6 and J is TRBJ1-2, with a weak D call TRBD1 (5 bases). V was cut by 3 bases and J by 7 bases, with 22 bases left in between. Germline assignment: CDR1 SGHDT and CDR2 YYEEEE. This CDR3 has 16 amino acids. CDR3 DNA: TGTGCCAGCAGCTGGAACAGGATAGCGGGGACCCGTGGCTACACCTTC. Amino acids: CASSWNRIAGTRGYTF.

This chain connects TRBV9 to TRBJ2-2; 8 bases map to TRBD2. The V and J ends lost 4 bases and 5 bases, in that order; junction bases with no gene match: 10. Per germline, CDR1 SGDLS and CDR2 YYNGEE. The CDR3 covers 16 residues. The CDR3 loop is CASSPPGLAGTGELFF. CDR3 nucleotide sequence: TGTGCCAGCAGCCCCCCCGGACTAGCAGGAACCGGGGAGCTGTTTTTT. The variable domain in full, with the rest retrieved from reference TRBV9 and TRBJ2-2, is DSGVTQTPKHLITATGQRVTLRCSPRSGDLSVYWYQQSLDQGLQFLIQYYNGEERAKGNILERFSAQQFPDLHSELNLSSLELGDSALYFCASSPPGLAGTGELFFGEGSRLTVL.

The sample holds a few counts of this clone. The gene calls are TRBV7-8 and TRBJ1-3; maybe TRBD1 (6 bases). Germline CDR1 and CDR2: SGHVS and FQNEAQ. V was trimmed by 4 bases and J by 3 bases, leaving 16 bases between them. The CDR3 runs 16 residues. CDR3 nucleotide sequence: TGTGCCAGCAGCTGGAACCCAGGGGCAAGTGGAAACACCATATATTTT. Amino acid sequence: CASSWNPGASGNTIYF.

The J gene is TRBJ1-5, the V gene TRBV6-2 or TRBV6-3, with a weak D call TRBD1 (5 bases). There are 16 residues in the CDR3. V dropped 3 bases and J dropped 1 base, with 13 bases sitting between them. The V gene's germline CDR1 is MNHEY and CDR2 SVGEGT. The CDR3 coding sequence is TGTGCCAGCAGTTATCGGGGGGGAACAAGCAATCAGCCCCAGCATTTT. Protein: CASSYRGGTSNQPQHF.

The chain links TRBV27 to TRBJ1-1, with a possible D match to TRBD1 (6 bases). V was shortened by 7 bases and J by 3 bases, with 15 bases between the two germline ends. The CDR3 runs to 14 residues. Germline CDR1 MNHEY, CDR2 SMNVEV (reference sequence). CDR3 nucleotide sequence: TGTGCCAGCAACGGGGGGCTCTTCGACACTGAAGCTTTCTTT. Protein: CASNGGLFDTEAFF.

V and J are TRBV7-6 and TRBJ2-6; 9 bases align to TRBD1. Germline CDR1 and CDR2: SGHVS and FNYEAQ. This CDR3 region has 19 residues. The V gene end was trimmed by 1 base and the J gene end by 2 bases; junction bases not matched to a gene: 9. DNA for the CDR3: TGTGCCAGCAGCTTAGGACCCGGGACAGGGCTGCCTGGGGCCAACGTCCTGACTTTC. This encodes CASSLGPGTGLPGANVLTF.

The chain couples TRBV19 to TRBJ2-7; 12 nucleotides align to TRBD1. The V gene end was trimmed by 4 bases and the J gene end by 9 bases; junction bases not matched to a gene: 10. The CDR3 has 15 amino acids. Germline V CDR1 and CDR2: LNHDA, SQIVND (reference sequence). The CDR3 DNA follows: TGTGCCAGTAGTACTGGGACAGGGGGCGCGGAATGGCAGTACTTC. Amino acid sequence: CASSTGTGGAEWQYF. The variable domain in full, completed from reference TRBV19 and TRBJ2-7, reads DGGITQSPKYLFRKEGQNVTLSCEQNLNHDAMYWYRQDPGQGLRLIYYSQIVNDFQKGDIAEGYSVSREKKESFPLTVTSAQKNPTAFYLCASSTGTGGAEWQYFGPGTRLTVT.

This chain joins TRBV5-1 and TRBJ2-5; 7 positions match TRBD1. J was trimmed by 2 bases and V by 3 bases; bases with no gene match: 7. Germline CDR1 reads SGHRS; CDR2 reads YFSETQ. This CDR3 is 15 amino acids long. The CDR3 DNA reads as TGCGCCAGCAGCTCCCTCGGGACAGTTCAAGAGACCCAGTACTTC. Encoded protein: CASSSLGTVQETQYF. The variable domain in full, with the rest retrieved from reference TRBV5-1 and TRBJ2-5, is KAGVTQTPRYLIKTRGQQVTLSCSPISGHRSVSWYQQTPGQGLQFLFEYFSETQRNKGNFPGRFSGRQFSNSRSEMNVSTLELGDSALYLCASSSLGTVQETQYFGPGTRLLVL.

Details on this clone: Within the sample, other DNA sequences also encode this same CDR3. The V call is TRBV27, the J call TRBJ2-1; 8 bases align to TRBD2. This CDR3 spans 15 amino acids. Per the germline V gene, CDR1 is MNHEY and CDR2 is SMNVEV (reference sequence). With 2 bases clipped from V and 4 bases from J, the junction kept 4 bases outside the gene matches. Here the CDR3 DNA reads TGTGCCAGCAGTTTAGCGGGAGGCTCTTACAATGAGCAGTTCTTC. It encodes CASSLAGGSYNEQFF.

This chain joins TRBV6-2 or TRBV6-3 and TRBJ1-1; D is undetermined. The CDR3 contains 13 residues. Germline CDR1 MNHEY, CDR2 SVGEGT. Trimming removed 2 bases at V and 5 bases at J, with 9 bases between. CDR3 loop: CASSYHGGTEAFF. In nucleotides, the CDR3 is TGTGCCAGCAGTTACCACGGAGGAACTGAAGCTTTCTTT.

CDR3 coding DNA: TGTGCCAGCAGAGGGGGAACCCCCTTGCATGGCTACACCTTC. It specifies CASRGGTPLHGYTF. The chain recombines TRBV6-5 with TRBJ1-2; maybe TRBD1 (6 bases). The CDR3 has 14 residues. CDR1 and CDR2 from the germline V gene are MNHEY and SVGAGI. V was pared by 6 bases and J by 6 bases, with 17 bases between.

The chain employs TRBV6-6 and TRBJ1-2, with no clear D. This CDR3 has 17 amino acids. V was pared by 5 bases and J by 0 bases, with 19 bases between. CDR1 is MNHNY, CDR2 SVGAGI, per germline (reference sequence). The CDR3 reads CASSPQFVGRANYGYTF. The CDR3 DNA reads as TGTGCCAGCAGTCCACAATTTGTGGGGAGGGCTAACTATGGCTACACCTTC.

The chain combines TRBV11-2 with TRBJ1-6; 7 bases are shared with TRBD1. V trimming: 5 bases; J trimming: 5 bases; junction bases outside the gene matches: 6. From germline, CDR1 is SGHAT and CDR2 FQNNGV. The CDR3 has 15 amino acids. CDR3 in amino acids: CASSRRDRNNSPLHF. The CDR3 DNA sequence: TGTGCCAGCAGCCGCCGGGACAGAAATAATTCACCCCTCCACTTT.

The chain's CDR3 is CASSPRGSGNTIYF. The CDR3 DNA reads TGTGCCAGCTCACCCCGGGGTTCTGGAAACACCATATATTTT. J is TRBJ1-3 and V is TRBV18, with D uncertain. The CDR3 spans 14 residues. Germline V gives CDR1 KGHSH, CDR2 LQKENI. V gave up 3 bases and J gave up 1 base, with 7 bases separating them.

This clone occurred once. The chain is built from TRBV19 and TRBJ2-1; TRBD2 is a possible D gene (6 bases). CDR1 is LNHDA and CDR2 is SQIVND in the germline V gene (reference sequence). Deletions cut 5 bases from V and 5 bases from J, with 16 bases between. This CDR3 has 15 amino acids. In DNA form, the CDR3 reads TGTGCCAGTAGTGGGGTTTCAGCGGGCGACAATGAGCAGTTCTTC. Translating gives CASSGVSAGDNEQFF.

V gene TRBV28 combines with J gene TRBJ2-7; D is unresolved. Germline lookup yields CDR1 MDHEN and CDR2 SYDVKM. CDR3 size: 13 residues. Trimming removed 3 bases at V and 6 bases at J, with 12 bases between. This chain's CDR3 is CASSLGRPLEQYF. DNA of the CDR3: TGTGCCAGCAGTTTGGGCCGCCCCCTCGAGCAGTACTTC.

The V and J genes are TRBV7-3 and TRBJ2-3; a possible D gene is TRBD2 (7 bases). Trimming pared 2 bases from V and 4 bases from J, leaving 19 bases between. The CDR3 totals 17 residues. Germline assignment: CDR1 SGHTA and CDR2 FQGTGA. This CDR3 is CASSLSAPGAGADTQYF. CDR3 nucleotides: TGTGCCAGCAGCTTATCCGCCCCGGGGGCGGGGGCAGATACGCAGTATTTT.

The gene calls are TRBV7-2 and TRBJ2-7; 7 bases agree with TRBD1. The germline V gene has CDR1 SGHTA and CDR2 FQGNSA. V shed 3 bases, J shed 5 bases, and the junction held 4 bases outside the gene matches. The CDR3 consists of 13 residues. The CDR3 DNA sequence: TGTGCCAGCAGCTTCGGACAGGAGGACGAGCAGTACTTC. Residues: CASSFGQEDEQYF. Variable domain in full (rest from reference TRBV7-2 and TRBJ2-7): GAGVSQSPSNKVTEKGKDVELRCDPISGHTALYWYRQSLGQGLEFLIYFQGNSAPDKSGLPSDRFSAERTGGSVSTLTIQRTQQEDSAVYLCASSFGQEDEQYFGPGTRLTVT.

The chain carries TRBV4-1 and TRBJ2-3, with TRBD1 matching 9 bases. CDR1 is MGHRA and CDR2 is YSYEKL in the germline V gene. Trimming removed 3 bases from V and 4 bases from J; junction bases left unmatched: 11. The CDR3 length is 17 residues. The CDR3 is CASSQSYPGQGSDTQYF. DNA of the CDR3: TGCGCCAGCAGCCAGTCTTATCCGGGACAGGGATCAGATACGCAGTATTTT.

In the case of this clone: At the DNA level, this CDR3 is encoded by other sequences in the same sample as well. The CDR3 bases are TGTGCCAGCTCACCCCCCAGCTCCTACGAGCAGTACTTC. It encodes CASSPPSSYEQYF. This rearrangement joins TRBV18 to TRBJ2-7; D is undetermined. CDR1 and CDR2 from the germline V gene are KGHSH and LQKENI. The CDR3 covers 13 residues. Trimming removed 3 bases at V and 0 bases at J, with 6 bases between.

The CDR3 DNA sequence: TGTGCCAGCAGTGGCCAGTTCACCGGGGAGCTGTTTTTT. It yields the protein CASSGQFTGELFF. The V gene is TRBV25-1, the J gene TRBJ2-2; D gene unclear. The V gene lost 4 bases and the J gene lost 4 bases, with 7 bases spanning the gap. The CDR3 contains 13 residues. CDR1 and CDR2 (germline): MGHDK, SYGVNS.